The 12 T cell receptor beta chains given below trace back to one sample, sequenced in a study of blood T cell repertoires in COVID-19. Profiling relied on immunoSEQ multiplex PCR, and the TCRdb table lists in-frame clones only, not all of them. The data contain about 210,000 clones, more than 75% of them singletons. Source material: PBMCs or T cells enriched from blood (not recorded which). Source of these receptors: a man aged 25 to 40 with acute COVID-19.

The rearrangement links TRBV28 to TRBJ2-5; maybe TRBD1 (5 bases). CDR1 and CDR2 from the germline V gene are MDHEN and SYDVKM. Trimming shortened V by 2 bases and J by 2 bases, and 15 bases separated the two germline ends. The CDR3 loop spans 16 amino acids. This chain's CDR3 is CASSLGSGPLQETQYF. The CDR3 nucleotides are TGTGCCAGCAGTTTAGGTTCAGGGCCACTGCAAGAGACCCAGTACTTC.

The chain links TRBV4-1 to TRBJ1-2; 7 nucleotides match TRBD1. V shed 8 bases and J 3 bases; nucleotides not matched to a gene: 9. This CDR3 has 14 amino acids. Germline CDR1 and CDR2: MGHRA and YSYEKL. The CDR3 DNA reads TGCGCCAGCTACCCCGGGACAGCAGACTATGGCTACACCTTC. Its protein is CASYPGTADYGYTF.

This clone appeared a single time. The J gene is TRBJ1-1, the V gene TRBV19, with D perhaps matching TRBD1 (6 bases). Trimming removed 9 bases at V and 0 bases at J, with 14 bases between. Germline V gives CDR1 LNHDA, CDR2 SQIVND (reference sequence). This CDR3 is 14 amino acids long. The CDR3 protein is CASKDGQLNTEAFF. CDR3 coding DNA: TGTGCCAGCAAGGACGGACAGCTGAACACTGAAGCTTTCTTT.

V usage is TRBV19 and J usage is TRBJ1-1; D not certain. The V end lost 4 bases, the J end lost 2 bases, and 8 bases lay between the germline ends. This CDR3 has 13 residues. The V gene's germline CDR1 is LNHDA and CDR2 SQIVND (reference sequence). This CDR3 reads CASSTQVNTEAFF. Here the CDR3 DNA reads TGTGCCAGTAGTACTCAGGTTAACACTGAAGCTTTCTTT.

V is TRBV18 and J is TRBJ2-1; 9 bases agree with TRBD2. The CDR3 covers 18 residues. V dropped 1 base and J dropped 6; count of bases not matched to a gene: 13. Germline V CDR1 and CDR2: KGHSH, LQKENI. CDR3 coding DNA: TGTGCCAGCTCACCACGCGGGGGGGGTACTGGTATCGGCAATGAGCAGTTCTTC. Translation gives CASSPRGGGTGIGNEQFF.

The chain couples TRBV6-5 to TRBJ1-2, with TRBD1 matching over 7 bases. The CDR3 length is 13 residues. V was clipped by 0 bases and J by 8 bases; unmatched bases: 3. Looked up from germline, CDR1 is MNHEY and CDR2 is SVGAGI. Here the CDR3 DNA reads TGTGCCAGCAGTTACTCGACAGGGCAAGGCTACACCTTC. Translation: CASSYSTGQGYTF.

This sequence joins TRBV10-2 and TRBJ2-2; D is possibly TRBD1 (6 bases). The CDR3 length is 14 residues. Trimming took 6 bases from V and 9 from J, leaving 17 bases between them. Per the germline V gene, CDR1 is WSHSY and CDR2 is SAAADI. CDR3 sequence reads: CASRPEGGGRELFF. CDR3 coding DNA: TGCGCCAGCAGGCCAGAAGGGGGTGGTAGGGAGCTGTTTTTT.

The CDR3 region is CASSELQGAQGTGELFF. The CDR3 DNA reads as TGTGCCAGCAGTGAATTACAGGGGGCGCAGGGCACCGGGGAGCTGTTTTTT. The V gene is TRBV25-1, the J gene TRBJ2-2, with TRBD1 identical over 9 bases. Germline CDR1 is MGHDK and CDR2 is SYGVNS. The CDR3 covers 17 residues. J was trimmed by 4 bases and V by 1 base; bases with no gene match: 7.

The count of this clone is one. The gene calls are TRBV11-2 and TRBJ2-7; TRBD1 agrees at 7 bases. CDR3 length equals 18 residues. Per the germline V gene, CDR1 is SGHAT and CDR2 is FQNNGV. The V and J ends lost 5 bases and 1 base, in that order; junction bases with no gene match: 17. The CDR3 reads CASSGTVRTGDSSYEQYF. In DNA form, the CDR3 reads TGTGCCAGCAGCGGGACGGTTCGGACAGGAGATTCTTCCTACGAGCAGTACTTC.

This chain connects TRBV2 to TRBJ1-1, with TRBD1 as a possible D gene (5 bases). The CDR3 sequence is 14 residues long. Deletions cut 6 bases from V and 2 bases from J, with 13 bases between. CDR1 and CDR2 (germline): SNHLY, FYNNEI. The CDR3 nucleotides are TGTGCCAGCAGGGTCCAGGGTCCAAACACTGAAGCTTTCTTT. This gives the protein CASRVQGPNTEAFF.

The V gene is TRBV6-2 or TRBV6-3, the J gene TRBJ2-1, with a weak D call TRBD1 (6 bases). Germline CDR1 is MNHEY and CDR2 is SVGEGT. The CDR3 is 14 amino acids. The germline V and J ends were trimmed by 6 bases and 5 bases, with 14 bases remaining between them. CDR3 nucleotides: TGTGCCAGCAGCTCACAATGGACAGACAATGAGCAGTTCTTC. The encoded protein is CASSSQWTDNEQFF.

The chain is built from TRBV7-3 and TRBJ2-1; 8 positions agree with TRBD2. Germline CDR1 and CDR2: SGHTA and FQGTGA. The CDR3 contains 16 residues. Unmatched junction bases numbered 8, after V lost 4 bases and J lost 3 bases. The CDR3 region has the DNA TGTGCCAGCAGCTCCGGCGGGGGGAAAGTCTACAATGAGCAGTTCTTC. Its protein product is CASSSGGGKVYNEQFF.